The subject of this entry is one T cell receptor (beta chain). Its cognate antigen is unknown. The data stem from a study of long-term antiretroviral therapy in people with HIV. Each HIV-infected participant was given treatment in the United States. Ahead of DNA extraction, samples held about 0.95-11 million cryopreserved PBMC each. The J segment lost 6 bases and the V segment lost 3 bases, leaving 6 bases of the junction unmatched. CDR3 length: 16 residues. The germline V gene encodes CDR1 LNHNV and CDR2 YYDKDF (reference sequence). Study results and caveats: Clonal populations expanded prior to ART predominated within the repertoire at all time points.

Investigators performed immunoSEQ version v3.0 at survey level. Only in-frame clones appear in the TCRdb table, and some are missing; sequencing was by immunoSEQ multiplex PCR. In the table there are some 23,000 clones, about 92% of which are singletons. The receptor was isolated from a middle-aged woman with HIV. Sequencing was performed on unsorted PBMCs, taken 7.6 years after starting antiretroviral therapy. The rearrangement joins TRBV15 to TRBJ2-1; TRBD2 matches 12 bases. The CDR3 coding sequence is TGTGCCACCAGCAGGGAACTAGCGGGGGGCCCCAATGAGCAGTTCTTC. Residues: CATSRELAGGPNEQFF. Combining the CDR3 with reference TRBV15 and TRBJ2-1 gives the whole variable domain DAMVIQNPRYQVTQFGKPVTLSCSQTLNHNVMYWYQQKSSQAPKLLFHYYDKDFNNEADTPDNFQSRRPNTSFCFLDIRSPGLGDTAMYLCATSRELAGGPNEQFFGPGTRLTVL.